The 13 T cell receptor beta chains listed next were all sequenced from one sample in a study of tumor-infiltrating lymphocytes in primary liver carcinoma (dated by TCRdb to 2015 to 2018). The sample was run on an Illumina HiSeq 2500. A constant-region primer and ProtoScript II reverse transcriptase were used to reverse-transcribe TCRbeta-specific cDNA from about 500 ng total RNA. The TCRbeta libraries were prepared through three rounds of nested multiplex PCR following a slightly modified ARM-PCR procedure. Each of the first two PCR rounds ran for approximately 10 cycles and used multiplex TRBV1-TRBV30 forward primers together with a Cbeta reverse primer. Using fastp trimming at Q25 and MiXCR clonotype assembly, TCRdb reanalyzed the public sequencing data and kept in-frame beta chains. Every distinct CDR3 protein forms one entry, paired with its most common genes and DNA. This sample is represented by 150,000 to 200,000 distinct CDR3 sequences; about 60% of them were singletons. In total, the top ten clones hold about 72% of the sample.

TRIzol reagent was used to extract blood RNA from unsorted whole blood, while the DNeasy Blood & Tissue kit provided the germline DNA. The specimen was peripheral blood. The receptors shown here come from a man aged 40-49 years with primary liver carcinoma and hepatitis B virus infection.

This clonotype was picked up a small number of times. The chain has TRBV6-5 and TRBJ1-1; D gene ambiguous. The V end lost 6 bases, the J end lost 0 bases, and 8 bases lay between the germline ends. The CDR3 consists of 13 residues. Per germline, CDR1 MNHEY and CDR2 SVGAGI. CDR3 sequence: CASRSQLNTEAFF. The CDR3 region has the DNA TGTGCCAGCAGGTCCCAGTTGAACACTGAAGCTTTCTTT.

Many counts were recorded for this clonotype. This sequence joins TRBV12-3 or TRBV12-4 and TRBJ2-3; TRBD2 is a possible D gene (5 bases). Trimming left V 2 bases short and J 1 base short, with 7 bases between. This CDR3 is 14 amino acids long. CDR3 coding DNA: TGTGCCAGCAGTTTAATCGGGGGCACAGATACGCAGTATTTT. The encoded protein is CASSLIGGTDTQYF.

The V and J genes are TRBV10-3 and TRBJ2-7, with D possibly TRBD2 on 6 matching bases. The CDR3 spans 14 residues. The V gene lost 5 bases and the J gene lost 4 bases, with 15 bases spanning the gap. Per the germline V gene, CDR1 is ENHRY and CDR2 is SYGVKD. The DNA of the CDR3 is TGTGCCATCAGTAGACTAGTCCCCCAGTACGAGCAGTACTTC. Its translation: CAISRLVPQYEQYF.

The CDR3 coding sequence is TGTGCCAGCAGTTACTCCAAGCGGGAGCCCGAGCAGTACTTC. This encodes CASSYSKREPEQYF. The chain couples TRBV6-6 to TRBJ2-7, with TRBD2 matching 8 bases. This CDR3 has 14 residues. Germline CDR1 MNHNY, CDR2 SVGAGI (reference sequence). Trimming took 0 bases from V and 6 from J; bases not matched to a gene: 4.

The chain has TRBV6-5 and TRBJ2-1; D gene ambiguous. The V gene's germline CDR1 is MNHEY and CDR2 SVGAGI. Trimming left V 0 bases short and J 10 bases short, with 16 bases between. The CDR3 totals 15 residues. This chain's CDR3 is CASSYSKAFLAEQFF. CDR3 bases: TGTGCCAGCAGTTACTCGAAGGCATTCCTGGCCGAGCAGTTCTTC.

The chain has TRBV7-9 and TRBJ1-1, with D unresolved. The V end lost 4 bases, the J end lost 6 bases, and 18 bases lay between the germline ends. The CDR3 covers 15 residues. Germline assignment: CDR1 SEHNR and CDR2 FQNEAQ (reference sequence). The CDR3 nucleotides are TGTGCCAGCAGCTCTCGCGGGGTTAGGGAACCTGAAGCTTTCTTT. Protein: CASSSRGVREPEAFF.

V is TRBV29-1 and J is TRBJ1-2, with 8 bases matching TRBD1. The CDR3 length is 14 residues. V dropped 1 base and J dropped 8; count of bases not matched to a gene: 9. Germline-derived CDR1 and CDR2 are SQVTM and ANQGSEA. The CDR3 sequence is CSVEVPGQGEGYTF. CDR3 coding DNA: TGCAGCGTTGAAGTACCTGGACAGGGCGAAGGCTACACCTTC. Variable domain in full (rest from reference TRBV29-1 and TRBJ1-2): SAVISQKPSRDICQRGTSLTIQCQVDSQVTMMFWYRQQPGQSLTLIATANQGSEATYESGFVIDKFPISRPNLTFSTLTVSNMSPEDSSIYLCSVEVPGQGEGYTFGSGTRLTVV.

In the case of this clonotype: A read error may explain this, as a much larger clone is one base away. The rearrangement uses TRBV11-2 and TRBJ2-7; 8 nucleotides match TRBD1. The CDR3 is 13 residues long. In germline, CDR1 is SGHAT, CDR2 FQNNGV. The V gene end was trimmed by 10 bases and the J gene end by 4 bases; junction bases not matched to a gene: 9. The chain's CDR3 is CANRLGQGYEQYF. As DNA, the CDR3 is TGTGCCAACCGCTTAGGACAGGGTTACGAGCAGTACTTC.

This clonotype was observed a few times. The CDR3 DNA follows: TGTGCCAGCAGTTTAACGGGACAGGGGCTAGAGCAGTACTTC. Protein: CASSLTGQGLEQYF. The rearrangement uses TRBV12-3 or TRBV12-4 and TRBJ2-7; 10 positions match TRBD1. There are 14 residues in the CDR3. V lost 2 bases and J lost 7; bases outside the gene matches: 5.

The chain has TRBV6-6 and TRBJ2-1, with D possibly TRBD2 on 6 matching bases. The CDR3 contains 14 residues. Germline assignment: CDR1 MNHNY and CDR2 SVGAGI (reference sequence). Trimming removed 4 bases from V and 5 bases from J, with 12 bases in between. As DNA, the CDR3 is TGTGCCAGCAGTTTCGGCGGGATGAACAATGAGCAGTTCTTC. This gives the protein CASSFGGMNNEQFF.

The chain has TRBV6-5 and TRBJ1-1; D unresolved. V lost 3 bases and J lost 4, with 15 bases in between. The CDR3 contains 15 residues. Looked up from germline, CDR1 is MNHEY and CDR2 is SVGAGI. The CDR3 DNA is TGTGCCAGCAGTTATGGAATCCACGGTAGCACTGAAGCTTTCTTT. Protein: CASSYGIHGSTEAFF.

The J gene is TRBJ1-1, the V gene TRBV12-3 or TRBV12-4; weak D call: TRBD1 (5 bases). V gave up 10 bases and J gave up 11 bases, with 20 bases separating them. The CDR3 has 12 residues. The DNA for the CDR3 is TGTGCCAACACCCTCGCGGCAGGGCATGCTTTCTTT. Protein: CANTLAAGHAFF.

This clonotype was recorded only once. The conserved closing phenylalanine or tryptophan is absent in this CDR3, likely reflecting a read error. The gene calls are TRBV29-1 and TRBJ2-1, with TRBD1 as a possible D gene (5 bases). The CDR3 length is 11 residues. V lost 6 bases and J 4 bases, leaving 7 bases between the germline ends. Germline V gene sequence: CDR1 SQVTM, CDR2 ANQGSEA. This CDR3 is CSVQEYNEQFI. For the CDR3, the DNA is TGCAGCGTACAGGAGTACAATGAGCAGTTCATC.